The 10 T cell receptor beta chains in this list originate from one sample, sequenced in a study of blood T cell repertoires in COVID-19. Some clones are missing from TCRdb's copy, which holds only in-frame ones; the method was immunoSEQ multiplex PCR. The data hold 330,000 or so clones, with about nine tenths observed a single time. The material sequenced was peripheral blood. These receptors all stem from a man younger than 45 with COVID-19, enrolled during active disease.

This chain uses TRBV27 with TRBJ1-5, with 10 nucleotides matching TRBD1. Trimming took 6 bases from V and 2 from J; bases not matched to a gene: 10. The V gene's germline CDR1 is MNHEY and CDR2 SMNVEV (reference sequence). The length of the CDR3 is 17 residues. The chain's CDR3 is CASRISWDRGGNQPQHF. In DNA, the CDR3 is TGTGCCAGCAGGATTTCGTGGGACAGGGGTGGCAATCAGCCCCAGCATTTT.

The genes are TRBV7-9 and TRBJ2-7, with TRBD2 matching 14 bases. From germline, CDR1 is SEHNR and CDR2 FQNEAQ (reference sequence). The V gene end was trimmed by 5 bases and the J gene end by 7 bases; junction bases not matched to a gene: 13. There are 17 residues in the CDR3. In DNA form, the CDR3 reads TGTGCCAGCAGCCATGGACTAGCGGGAGGACTTTGGGGGGAGCAGTACTTC. Translated: CASSHGLAGGLWGEQYF. Full variable domain (remainder filled in from reference TRBV7-9 and TRBJ2-7): DTGVSQNPRHKITKRGQNVTFRCDPISEHNRLYWYRQTLGQGPEFLTYFQNEAQLEKSRLLSDRFSAERPKGSFSTLEIQRTEQGDSAMYLCASSHGLAGGLWGEQYFGPGTRLTVT.

The chain combines TRBV15 with TRBJ2-3, with D maybe TRBD1 (5 bases). The CDR3 totals 15 residues. CDR1 and CDR2 from the germline V gene are LNHNV and YYDKDF (reference sequence). The V and J ends lost 0 bases and 5 bases respectively, with 12 bases between them. The CDR3 DNA reads as TGTGCCACCAGCAGAGAGGCAGGGTGGGGAGATACGCAGTATTTT. Encoded protein: CATSREAGWGDTQYF.

This sequence joins TRBV28 and TRBJ2-5; 10 nucleotides align to TRBD1. Unmatched junction bases numbered 9, after V lost 4 bases and J lost 4 bases. The germline V gene encodes CDR1 MDHEN and CDR2 SYDVKM. This CDR3 has 16 residues. The CDR3 DNA sequence: TGTGCCAGCAGTTATCAGGGGACAGGGGTGGGAGAGACCCAGTACTTC. Translating it yields CASSYQGTGVGETQYF.

This clone has a single count. This chain connects TRBV19 to TRBJ1-2; 7 bases match TRBD1. Germline V lookup: CDR1 LNHDA, CDR2 SQIVND (reference sequence). This CDR3 region has 12 residues. V shed 4 bases, J shed 8 bases, and the junction held 4 bases outside the gene matches. CDR3 bases: TGTGCCAGTAGTACAGGGGGAGGAGGCTACACCTTC. Translating it yields CASSTGGGGYTF.

The rearrangement joins TRBV7-2 to TRBJ2-7, with D tentatively TRBD2 (5 bases). The CDR3 spans 17 residues. Looked up from germline, CDR1 is SGHTA and CDR2 is FQGNSA. Trimming stripped 5 bases from V and 3 bases from J, with 23 bases between. The CDR3 DNA follows: TGTGCCAGCAGCCACCACCCTCCCGGAGCGGAGGTCTACGAGCAGTACTTC. Its protein is CASSHHPPGAEVYEQYF. Complete variable domain (other parts from reference TRBV7-2 and TRBJ2-7): GAGVSQSPSNKVTEKGKDVELRCDPISGHTALYWYRQSLGQGLEFLIYFQGNSAPDKSGLPSDRFSAERTGGSVSTLTIQRTQQEDSAVYLCASSHHPPGAEVYEQYFGPGTRLTVT.

V is TRBV12-5 and J is TRBJ2-1; 7 positions match TRBD1. The CDR3 totals 14 residues. Germline CDR1 is LGHNT and CDR2 is FRNRAP. Losses at the gene ends were 5 bases for V and 5 bases for J; bases not matched to a gene: 6. Here the CDR3 DNA reads TGTGCTAGTGGTCTCCCGACAGGGAACAATGAGCAGTTCTTC. Its protein is CASGLPTGNNEQFF.

This clone was seen more than once but under ten times. The V gene is TRBV6-5, the J gene TRBJ2-7; 11 nucleotides align to TRBD1. The germline gives CDR1 MNHEY, CDR2 SVGAGI. The CDR3 extends over 15 amino acids. J gave up 2 bases and V 6 bases, and 6 bases lay outside the gene matches. The DNA for the CDR3 is TGTGCCAGCAGCACCCTGGGACAGGGGGCCTACGAGCAGTACTTC. This gives the protein CASSTLGQGAYEQYF.

V gene TRBV7-6 combines with J gene TRBJ2-3; 9 bases are a match to TRBD1. CDR1 is SGHVS, CDR2 FNYEAQ, per germline. The CDR3 length is 16 residues. Germline trimming cut 1 base from V and 4 bases from J; bases unmatched to any gene: 6. The DNA for the CDR3 is TGTGCCAGCAGCTTAGAAGGAAGACAGGGGGCAGATACGCAGTATTTT. It encodes CASSLEGRQGADTQYF.

This clone was seen only a few times. The chain employs TRBV4-3 and TRBJ1-1; no clear D gene. Germline V gene lookup returns CDR1 LGHNA and CDR2 YSLEER. The CDR3 is 14 amino acids. The V gene lost 6 bases and the J gene lost 4 bases, with 15 bases spanning the gap. The CDR3 sequence is CASSPTRDGTEAFF. The DNA for the CDR3 is TGCGCCAGCAGTCCTACTCGCGATGGCACTGAAGCTTTCTTT.